What follows is one T cell receptor beta chain and its context. The antigen is not known. This record comes from a study of cytomegalovirus exposure and HLA in healthy donors. Study-wide points: Specificity of a few CMV-associated chains for CMV antigens was verified in vitro. TCR beta chains numbering roughly 150 were designated cytomegalovirus-associated.

This CDR3 region has 18 residues. The junction had 11 bases not matched to a gene; V was cut back by 3 bases and J by 3 bases. CDR1 and CDR2 (germline): MGHRA, YSYEKL. The study drew the donors from its roughly 130-subject validation cohort, separate from the roughly 700-subject first cohort. Profiling relied on immunoSEQ multiplex PCR, and the TCRdb table lists in-frame clones only, not all of them. The sample has more than 95,000 clones, more than 95% seen once. Material: PBMCs. This TCR was sampled from a man aged 18 to 30 in good health and CMV-seronegative. This chain uses TRBV4-1 with TRBJ2-1, with 10 bases that match TRBD2. The CDR3 sequence: CASSHPRASGSVYNEQFF. The CDR3 DNA is TGCGCCAGCAGCCACCCACGGGCTAGCGGGAGTGTCTACAATGAGCAGTTCTTC.